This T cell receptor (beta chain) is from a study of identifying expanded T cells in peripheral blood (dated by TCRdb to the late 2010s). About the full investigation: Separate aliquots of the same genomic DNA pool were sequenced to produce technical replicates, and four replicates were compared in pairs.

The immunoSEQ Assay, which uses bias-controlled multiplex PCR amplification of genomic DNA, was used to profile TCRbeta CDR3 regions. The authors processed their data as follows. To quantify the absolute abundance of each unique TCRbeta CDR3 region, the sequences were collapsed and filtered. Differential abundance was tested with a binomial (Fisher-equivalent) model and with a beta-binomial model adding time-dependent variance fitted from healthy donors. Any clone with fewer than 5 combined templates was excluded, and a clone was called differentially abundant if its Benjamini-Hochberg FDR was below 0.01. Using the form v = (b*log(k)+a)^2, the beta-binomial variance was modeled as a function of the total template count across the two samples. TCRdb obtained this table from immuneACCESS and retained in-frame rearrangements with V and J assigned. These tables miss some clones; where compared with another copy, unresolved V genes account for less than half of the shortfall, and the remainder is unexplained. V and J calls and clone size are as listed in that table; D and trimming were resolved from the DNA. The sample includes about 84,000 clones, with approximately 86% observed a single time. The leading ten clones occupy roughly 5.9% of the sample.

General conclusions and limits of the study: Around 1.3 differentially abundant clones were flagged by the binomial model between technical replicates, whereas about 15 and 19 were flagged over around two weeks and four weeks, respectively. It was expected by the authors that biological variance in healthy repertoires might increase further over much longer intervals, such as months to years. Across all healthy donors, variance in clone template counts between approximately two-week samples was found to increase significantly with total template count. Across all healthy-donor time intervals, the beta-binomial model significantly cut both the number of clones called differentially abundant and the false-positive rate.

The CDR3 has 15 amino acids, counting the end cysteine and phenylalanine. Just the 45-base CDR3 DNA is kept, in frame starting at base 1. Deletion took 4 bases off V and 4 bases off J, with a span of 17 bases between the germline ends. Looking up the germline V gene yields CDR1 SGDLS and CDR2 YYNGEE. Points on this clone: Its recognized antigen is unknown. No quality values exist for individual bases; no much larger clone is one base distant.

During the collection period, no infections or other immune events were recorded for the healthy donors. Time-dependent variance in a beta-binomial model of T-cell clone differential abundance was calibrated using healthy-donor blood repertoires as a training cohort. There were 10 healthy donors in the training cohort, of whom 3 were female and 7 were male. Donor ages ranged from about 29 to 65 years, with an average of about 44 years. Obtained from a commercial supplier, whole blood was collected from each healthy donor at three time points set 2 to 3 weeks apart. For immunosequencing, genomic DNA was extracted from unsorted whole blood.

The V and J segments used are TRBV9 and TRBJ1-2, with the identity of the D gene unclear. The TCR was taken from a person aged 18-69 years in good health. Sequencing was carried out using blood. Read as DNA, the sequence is TGTGCCAGCAGCCCTATCTACATGGACCTCTATGGCTACACCTTC. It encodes CASSPIYMDLYGYTF.